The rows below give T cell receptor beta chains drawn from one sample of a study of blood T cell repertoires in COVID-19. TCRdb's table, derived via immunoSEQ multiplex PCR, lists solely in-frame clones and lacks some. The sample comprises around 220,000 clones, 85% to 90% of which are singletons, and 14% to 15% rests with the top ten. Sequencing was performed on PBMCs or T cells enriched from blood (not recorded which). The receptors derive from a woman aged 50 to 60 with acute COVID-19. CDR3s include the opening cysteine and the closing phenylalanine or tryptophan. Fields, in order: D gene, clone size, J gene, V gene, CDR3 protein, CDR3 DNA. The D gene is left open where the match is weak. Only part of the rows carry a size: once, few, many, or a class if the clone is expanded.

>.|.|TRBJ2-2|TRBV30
CAWRLLGRELFF
TGTGCCTGGAGACTGTTGGGCCGGGAGCTGTTTTTT
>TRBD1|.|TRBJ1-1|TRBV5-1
CASRRTGWNTEAFF
TGCGCCAGCAGGCGGACAGGGTGGAACACTGAAGCTTTCTTT
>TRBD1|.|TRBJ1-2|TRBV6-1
CASSETTGGLGYTF
TGTGCCAGCAGTGAGACTACAGGGGGTCTGGGCTACACCTTC
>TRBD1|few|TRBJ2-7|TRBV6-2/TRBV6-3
CASSPPGTGMVNEQYF
TGTGCCAGCAGTCCCCCCGGGACAGGGATGGTGAACGAGCAGTACTTC
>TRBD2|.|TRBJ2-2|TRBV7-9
CASSPARLAGAAGELFF
TGTGCCAGCAGCCCCGCCAGACTAGCGGGAGCGGCCGGGGAGCTGTTTTTT
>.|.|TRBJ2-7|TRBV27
CASSPLEGLHEQYF
TGTGCCAGCAGTCCCTTGGAGGGCCTCCACGAGCAGTACTTC
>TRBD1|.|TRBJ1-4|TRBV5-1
CASSAQGAGEKLFF
TGCGCCAGCAGCGCACAGGGGGCAGGAGAAAAACTGTTTTTT
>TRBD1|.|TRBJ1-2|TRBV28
CASSLNRQGARYGYTF
TGTGCCAGCAGTCTAAACCGACAGGGGGCGCGCTATGGCTACACCTTC
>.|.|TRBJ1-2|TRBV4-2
CASSQDLREGAGYTF
TGTGCCAGCAGCCAAGATTTGAGAGAGGGTGCGGGCTACACCTTC
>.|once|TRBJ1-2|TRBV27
CASSSGAGYTF
TGTGCCAGCAGTTCTGGGGCGGGCTACACCTTC
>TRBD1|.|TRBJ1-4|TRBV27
CASSYRGGEKLFF
TGTGCCAGCAGTTACAGGGGAGGCGAAAAACTGTTTTTT
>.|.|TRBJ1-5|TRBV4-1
CASSQEKRQSRYPQHF
TGCGCCAGCAGCCAAGAAAAGAGGCAGTCCCGTTACCCCCAGCATTTT
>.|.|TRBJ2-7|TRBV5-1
CASRLNRDSSYEQYF
TGCGCCAGCAGGCTAAACAGGGATAGCTCCTACGAGCAGTACTTC
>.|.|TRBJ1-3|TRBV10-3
CAIMSQEGGNTIYF
TGTGCCATCATGTCCCAGGAGGGAGGAAACACCATATATTTT
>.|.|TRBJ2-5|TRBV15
CATSRVGQQETQYF
TGTGCCACCAGCAGAGTTGGACAGCAAGAGACCCAGTACTTC
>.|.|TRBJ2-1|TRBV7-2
CASSLNSPNEQFF
TGTGCCAGCAGCTTAAATAGTCCCAATGAGCAGTTCTTC
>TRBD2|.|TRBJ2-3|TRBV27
CASSFHGPGTSGTDTQYF
TGTGCCAGCAGTTTTCACGGCCCCGGGACTAGCGGCACAGATACGCAGTATTTT
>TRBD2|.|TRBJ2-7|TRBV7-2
CASTFLAGAYEQYF
TGTGCCAGCACCTTTCTAGCGGGAGCCTACGAGCAGTACTTC
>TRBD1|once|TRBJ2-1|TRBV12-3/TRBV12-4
CASSWGTGSEQFF
TGTGCCAGCAGTTGGGGGACAGGGTCTGAGCAGTTCTTC
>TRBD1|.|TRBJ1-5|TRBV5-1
CASSLGDREGQPQHF
TGCGCCAGCAGCTTGGGGGACAGGGAGGGCCAGCCCCAGCATTTT
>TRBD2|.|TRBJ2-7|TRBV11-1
CASSPGLAGGRQYF
TGTGCCAGCAGCCCGGGACTAGCGGGAGGGCGGCAGTACTTC
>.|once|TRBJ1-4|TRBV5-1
CASSFFGIWENEKLFF
TGCGCCAGCAGCTTTTTCGGGATATGGGAGAATGAAAAACTGTTTTTT
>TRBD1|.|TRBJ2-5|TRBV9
CASSPTGTVYQETQYF
TGTGCCAGCTCCCCCACCGGGACAGTGTACCAAGAGACCCAGTACTTC
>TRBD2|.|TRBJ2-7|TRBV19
CASPGGRTSGSEEQYF
TGTGCCAGCCCGGGAGGCCGGACTAGCGGGAGCGAAGAGCAGTACTTC
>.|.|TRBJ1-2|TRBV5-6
CASSEQGRDGRYTF
TGTGCCAGCAGCGAACAGGGCCGGGACGGACGCTACACCTTC
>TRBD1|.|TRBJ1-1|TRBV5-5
CASSPQGAPMSFF
TGTGCCAGCAGCCCACAGGGGGCTCCGATGTCTTTCTTT